This T cell receptor beta chain was captured by sequencing in a study of regulatory T cells in long-lasting Graves disease. Assembly of TCR beta libraries relied on iRepertoire HTBI primers together with Arm-PCR of CDR3 regions. Authors' data handling: Samples collectively showed fewer than 80 TRBV and about 15 TRBJ segments. TCRdb reprocessed the multiplex PCR reads with MiXCR, giving one entry per CDR3 protein. TCRdb's processing, not the authors', yielded these V and J calls. The sample includes about 620,000 distinct CDR3 sequences, 15% to 20% of them seen just once. Indicated time point: newly diagnosed GD, antithyroid drugs for less than 3 months. The TCR library was prepared using RNA isolated from PBMCs. In addition, the sample was reused for a study of T cells in Graves' hyperthyroidism and ophthalmopathy. That study reports: Clonotypes that were expanded in thyroid above 0.001 mostly appeared in blood too.

Specimen: peripheral blood mononuclear cells (PBMCs), collected at new diagnosis, from a patient treated with antithyroid drugs. The source of this sequence is a woman younger than 45 with Graves disease.

DNA for the CDR3: TGTGCCAGCAGTCCCGGTGGGACCCGGGGTGAAAAACTGTTTTTT. It yields the protein CASSPGGTRGEKLFF. The chain combines TRBV28 with TRBJ1-4; the D gene is possibly TRBD1 (5 bases). The CDR3 is 15 amino acids. V was shortened by 5 bases and J by 7 bases, with 17 bases between the two germline ends. Germline loops: CDR1 MDHEN, CDR2 SYDVKM.